Below, one T cell receptor (beta chain) is given with its context. This clone has more than one count but fewer than ten. Its specific antigen is unknown. Base qualities are not at hand, and no much larger clone is one base apart. This record belongs to a study of OX40 agonist ivuxolimab in advanced cancers. In the study overall: The costimulatory receptor OX40 (CD134) was targeted by ivuxolimab, a fully human IgG2 agonistic monoclonal antibody. Intravenous ivuxolimab was administered to patients every 2 weeks at six dose levels: 0.01, 0.1, 0.3, 1.5, 3 and 10 mg/kg. Of the approximately 50 dose-escalation patients, hepatocellular carcinoma was present in 19, melanoma in around 15, renal cell carcinoma in 9 and head and neck cancer in 9. In the dose-escalation cohort, approximately 82% of patients were male, and the mean age was around 60 years, with a range of about 23 to 90. Prior anti-PD-1, anti-PD-L1 or anti-CTLA-4 therapy was permitted, and 40% to 50% of dose-escalation patients had received checkpoint inhibitors. Partial responses were achieved by three dose-escalation patients, of whom one had hepatocellular carcinoma and two had cutaneous melanoma. Peripheral TCRbeta sequencing was intended to test whether TCR sequence diversity was altered and clonal T-cell expansion was caused by ivuxolimab. The monotherapy dose-escalation portion (N = 52 patients) of the phase I ivuxolimab trial is reported in the paper.

Study-wide findings and limitations: Low levels of normalized T-cell clonal expansion were also seen in some patients who did not respond. In partial responders in the 0.1-3.0 mg/kg groups, normalized peripheral clonal expansion was found to be among the lowest, especially among CD8+ T cells. Which antigens the clonally expanded peripheral T cells were specific for was not determined. Clonal expansion of both CD4+ and CD8+ blood T cells was observed from baseline to week 6 at doses 0.1 to 3.0 mg/kg. After ivuxolimab, expanded clones were on average more numerous among CD8+ T cells than among CD4+ T cells.

Patients with a history of autoimmune disease or receiving systemic immunosuppression were excluded from the trial. Peripheral blood for TCR sequencing was collected from all dose cohorts at baseline, on cycle 4 day 1, and on cycle 7 day 1. Samples came from an open-label, multicenter, first-in-human phase I dose-escalation trial of ivuxolimab. Adults with locally advanced or metastatic melanoma, renal cell carcinoma, hepatocellular carcinoma or head and neck squamous cell carcinoma were enrolled in the trial. Before TCR sequencing, CD4+ and CD8+ T cells were separately sorted from peripheral blood. For sequencing of the TCRbeta CDR3 region, genomic DNA was extracted from the sorted cells. The immunoSEQ Assay was used to sequence the TCRbeta CDR3 regions. TCRdb obtained this table from immuneACCESS and retained in-frame rearrangements with V and J assigned. These tables miss some clones; where compared with another copy, unresolved V genes account for less than half of the shortfall, and the remainder is unexplained. This sample gives 30,000 or so clones in total; 80% of them show up just once. The top ten clonotypes cover roughly a quarter of the sample.

Sequencing used CD4+ or CD8+ T cells sorted from blood, obtained in a trial of the OX40 agonist ivuxolimab. The sequence came from an adult with an advanced solid tumor such as melanoma, head and neck, liver or kidney cancer.

The CDR3 here reads CASSWGQGRSDEQYF. The sequenced DNA: TGTGCCAGCAGCTGGGGACAGGGGAGAAGTGACGAGCAGTACTTC. The V gene is TRBV5-4 and the J gene is TRBJ2-7; TRBD1 agrees with 10 junctional bases. The CDR3 measures 15 amino acids from cysteine to phenylalanine. Left in the record is the CDR3 DNA by itself, 45 bases read in frame from the first base. Trimming accounts for 3 bases at V and 5 bases at J, while the number of junction bases matched to no gene is 8. The germline V gene (reference sequence) yields SGHNT for CDR1 and YYREEE for CDR2.